The 20 T cell receptor beta chains reported below all come from one sample, sequenced in a study of T cells in Graves' hyperthyroidism and ophthalmopathy (dated by TCRdb to 2018 to 2020). Receptors were amplified or captured by multiplex PCR. TCRdb names Illumina HiSeq 2000 as the instrument used. Amplification of TCR beta CDR3 regions was carried out from RNA transcripts. For the first round of RT-PCR on the TCR CDR3, the HTBI primer set was used together with the Qiagen OneStep RT-PCR kit. TCRdb reworked the public reads: Q25 trimming with fastp, MiXCR clone assembly, productive beta chains retained. A single entry per CDR3 protein holds the most common genes and DNA from its merged rows. This sample is represented by about 400,000 distinct CDR3 sequences; about 15% of them were singletons. Of the sample, approximately 32% falls within the top ten clones. Source material: blood. Source of these receptors: a woman aged 25 to 39 with Graves' hyperthyroidism.

The sample holds a few counts of this clonotype. The chain links TRBV29-1 to TRBJ2-2; D not resolved. The germline V and J ends were trimmed by 2 bases and 0 bases, with 10 bases remaining between them. Germline loops: CDR1 SQVTM, CDR2 ANQGSEA. The CDR3 has 15 residues. DNA for the CDR3: TGCAGCGTTGAATTGGAGATGTCGAACACCGGGGAGCTGTTTTTT. Residues: CSVELEMSNTGELFF.

The sample holds many counts of this clonotype. The rearrangement joins TRBV28 to TRBJ2-5; 8 positions match TRBD1. The CDR3 contains 15 residues. V shed 6 bases and J 2 bases; nucleotides not matched to a gene: 8. From germline, CDR1 is MDHEN and CDR2 SYDVKM. The CDR3 DNA sequence: TGTGCCAGCAGCCGACAGGGGCGAGTTCAAGAGACCCAGTACTTC. The encoded protein is CASSRQGRVQETQYF.

The table lists this clonotype with many counts. The genes are TRBV5-8 and TRBJ2-1; 8 nucleotides line up with TRBD2. The germline CDR1 and CDR2 sequences are SGHTS and YDEGEE. The J segment lost 9 bases and the V segment lost 1 base, leaving 9 bases of the junction unmatched. The CDR3 totals 15 residues. The CDR3 sequence is CASSLPGGPNVEQFF. The CDR3 DNA sequence: TGTGCCAGCAGCTTGCCGGGAGGGCCGAATGTTGAGCAGTTCTTC.

The chain joins TRBV18 to TRBJ2-7; D may be TRBD2 (5 bases). Germline V gene lookup returns CDR1 KGHSH and CDR2 LQKENI. With 6 bases removed from V and 3 bases from J, the gap between germline ends came to 18 bases. The CDR3 sequence is 15 residues long. CDR3 in DNA: TGTGCCAGCTCCCATAGCGTCGGAGTGGTCTACGAGCAGTACTTC. Amino acids: CASSHSVGVVYEQYF. Filled out from reference TRBV18 and TRBJ2-7, the complete variable domain reads NAGVMQNPRHLVRRRGQEARLRCSPMKGHSHVYWYRQLPEEGLKFMVYLQKENIIDESGMPKERFSAEFPKEGPSILRIQQVVRGDSAAYFCASSHSVGVVYEQYFGPGTRLTVT.

About this clonotype itself: The junction differs from germline at one of its ends, possibly a read error. The gene calls are TRBV24-1 and TRBJ2-3; a weak D match, TRBD1 (6 bases). Per germline, CDR1 KGHDR and CDR2 SFDVKD. The CDR3 extends over 15 amino acids. The chain's CDR3 is CATSSYRVQGDTRYF. The CDR3 nucleotides read TGTGCCACCAGTTCCTACAGGGTGCAGGGAGATACGCGGTATTTT.

This clonotype was seen more than once but under ten times. The chain recombines TRBV11-2 with TRBJ2-7; D could derive from TRBD1 or TRBD2 (5 bases each). There are 16 residues in the CDR3. The V and J ends lost 2 bases and 0 bases respectively, with 14 bases between them. The germline V gene has CDR1 SGHAT and CDR2 FQNNGV. CDR3 residues: CASSLHRDASSYEQYF. Here the CDR3 DNA reads TGTGCCAGCAGCTTACACCGGGACGCGAGCTCCTACGAGCAGTACTTC.

This clonotype was counted a few times. The rearrangement links TRBV29-1 to TRBJ1-3; 8 positions agree with TRBD1. With V trimmed by 2 bases and J by 3 bases, 6 bases remained unmatched. The CDR3 length is 15 residues. Germline lookup yields CDR1 SQVTM and CDR2 ANQGSEA. The CDR3 bases are TGCAGCGTTGAAAGGGGGACAGGTGGTGGAAACACCATATATTTT. This sequence encodes CSVERGTGGGNTIYF.

The chain is built from TRBV9 and TRBJ2-7; 9 nucleotides agree with TRBD2. The V gene's germline CDR1 is SGDLS and CDR2 YYNGEE. This CDR3 is 15 amino acids long. J was trimmed by 1 base and V by 3 bases; bases with no gene match: 5. Here the CDR3 reads CASSGSGRRSYEQYF. CDR3 nucleotide sequence: TGTGCCAGCAGCGGTAGCGGGAGACGGTCCTACGAGCAGTACTTC.

This clonotype has at least ten counts. The chain couples TRBV3-1 to TRBJ1-6, with 8 bases that match TRBD1. The germline V gene has CDR1 LGHDT and CDR2 YNNKEL (reference sequence). The CDR3 is 17 amino acids. The V and J ends lost 0 bases and 9 bases, in that order; junction bases with no gene match: 10. CDR3: CASSQDWPDRVSSPLHF. DNA of the CDR3: TGTGCCAGCAGCCAAGATTGGCCGGACAGGGTTAGTTCACCCCTCCACTTT. The complete variable domain, with remaining parts taken from reference TRBV3-1 and TRBJ1-6, reads DTAVSQTPKYLVTQMGNDKSIKCEQNLGHDTMYWYKQDSKKFLKIMFSYNNKELIINETVPNRFSPKSPDKAHLNLHINSLELGDSAVYFCASSQDWPDRVSSPLHFGNGTRLTVT.

The chain uses TRBV10-3 and TRBJ2-7, with TRBD2 identical over 7 bases. This CDR3 is built from 13 residues. Germline V lookup: CDR1 ENHRY, CDR2 SYGVKD. J gave up 3 bases and V 4 bases, and 3 bases lay outside the gene matches. The DNA of the CDR3 is TGTGCCATCAGTGCCGGGGGGTACTACGAGCAGTACTTC. Translation gives CAISAGGYYEQYF.

This clonotype was found many times. The rearrangement uses TRBV18 and TRBJ1-1; 9 bases line up with TRBD1. V gave up 3 bases and J gave up 7 bases; unmatched junction bases: 3. Germline V lookup: CDR1 KGHSH, CDR2 LQKENI. The CDR3 consists of 13 residues. The CDR3 here is CASSPPGQGEAFF. The CDR3 DNA reads TGTGCCAGCTCACCGCCGGGACAGGGTGAAGCTTTCTTT.

The V call is TRBV5-4, the J call TRBJ2-6; no reliable D call. The germline gives CDR1 SGHNT, CDR2 YYREEE (reference sequence). The CDR3 sequence is 16 residues long. With 2 bases removed from V and 0 bases from J, the gap between germline ends came to 9 bases. The DNA of the CDR3 is TGTGCCAGCAGCTTATTATCGGGCTCTGGGGCCAACGTCCTGACTTTC. It encodes CASSLLSGSGANVLTF.

The sample holds many counts of this clonotype. The rearrangement links TRBV12-3 or TRBV12-4 to TRBJ2-1, with unresolved D. The CDR3 totals 15 residues. The V end lost 6 bases, the J end lost 0 bases, and 12 bases lay between the germline ends. The CDR3 nucleotides read TGTGCCAGCAGCTATGGTAGATCCTCCTACAATGAGCAGTTCTTC. Protein product: CASSYGRSSYNEQFF.

In the case of this clonotype: Since a much larger clone is just one base distant, this may be a read error. The rearrangement links TRBV9 to TRBJ2-3, with 7 bases that match TRBD2. The germline gives CDR1 SGDLS, CDR2 YYNGEE. The CDR3 has 17 amino acids. The CDR3 here is CAGSVGPFAGGTDTQYF. CDR3 sequence (DNA): TGTGCCGGCAGCGTAGGGCCCTTTGCGGGGGGCACAGATACGCAGTATTTT. Based on the CDR3 plus reference TRBV9 and TRBJ2-3, the full variable domain is DSGVTQTPKHLITATGQRVTLRCSPRSGDLSVYWYQQSLDQGLQFLIQYYNGEERAKGNILERFSAQQFPDLHSELNLSSLELGDSALYFCAGSVGPFAGGTDTQYFGPGTRLTVL.

This clonotype occurred many times. This sequence joins TRBV30 and TRBJ1-6; 8 nucleotides line up with TRBD1. The germline CDR1 and CDR2 sequences are GTSNPN and SVGIG (reference sequence). This CDR3 comprises 14 residues. The junction had 5 bases not matched to a gene; V was cut back by 3 bases and J by 7 bases. The CDR3 nucleotides are TGTGCCTGGAGCACAGGGGGAGGCAATTCACCCCTCCACTTT. Its translation: CAWSTGGGNSPLHF.

In this sample, this clonotype turned up a few times. This chain uses TRBV5-1 with TRBJ2-7; the D is unclear. Germline-derived CDR1 and CDR2 are SGHRS and YFSETQ. The V end lost 4 bases, the J end lost 4 bases, and 12 bases lay between the germline ends. This CDR3 has 13 amino acids. The CDR3 coding sequence is TGCGCCAGCAGCCCCAAAATGAAATACGAGCAGTACTTC. Amino acid sequence: CASSPKMKYEQYF.

The chain uses TRBV6-1 and TRBJ2-7; D is ambiguous. The CDR3 has 10 residues. Per the germline V gene, CDR1 is MNHNS and CDR2 is SASEGT. V shed 6 bases and J shed 5 bases, with 5 bases lying between them. The CDR3 loop is CASSDHEQYF. The CDR3 nucleotides read TGTGCCAGCAGCGACCACGAGCAGTACTTC.

This clonotype was observed a few times. The chain couples TRBV6-2 or TRBV6-3 to TRBJ2-5, with D maybe TRBD1 (5 bases). In germline, CDR1 is MNHEY, CDR2 SVGEGT. Trimming stripped 6 bases from V and 4 bases from J, with 15 bases between. The CDR3 consists of 14 residues. As DNA, the CDR3 is TGTGCCAGCAGCCGGGCACATAGGGGAGAGACCCAGTACTTC. Translated, it gives CASSRAHRGETQYF.

This clonotype was picked up many times. This rearrangement joins TRBV12-3 or TRBV12-4 to TRBJ2-7, with 7 bases lining up with TRBD1. The CDR3 consists of 14 residues. V shed 4 bases, J shed 0 bases, and the junction held 3 bases outside the gene matches. This CDR3 is CASSSGQASYEQYF. CDR3 sequence (DNA): TGTGCCAGCAGTTCAGGACAGGCCTCCTACGAGCAGTACTTC.

J is TRBJ2-7 and V is TRBV5-1; TRBD1 matches at 8 bases. Germline lookup yields CDR1 SGHRS and CDR2 YFSETQ. V dropped 0 bases and J dropped 4; count of bases not matched to a gene: 18. The CDR3 is made up of 19 amino acids. For the CDR3, the DNA is TGCGCCAGCAGCTTGGAATGGGCAGGGGGCAGCAAAGCGAGATACGAGCAGTACTTC. Amino acids: CASSLEWAGGSKARYEQYF.